This T cell receptor beta chain was recorded in a study of Graves' ophthalmopathy and Graves' hyperthyroidism (dated 2018 in TCRdb). Study-wide context: Peripheral blood was collected at initial diagnosis, before any treatment. TCR beta repertoire signatures were used to distinguish Graves' ophthalmopathy from Graves' hyperthyroidism and to predict progression to ophthalmopathy. In total, approximately 130 blood samples were TCR-sequenced: some 43 ophthalmopathy, over 70 hyperthyroidism and some 17 hyperthyroidism-to-ophthalmopathy patients. To explore V-J signatures that separate ophthalmopathy from hyperthyroidism, a discovery set of 100 patients was enrolled, consisting of 40 to 45 with ophthalmopathy and about 60 with stable hyperthyroidism. An independent validation cohort was composed of fewer than 20 hyperthyroidism patients and roughly 16 patients who later progressed from hyperthyroidism to ophthalmopathy. In about six hyperthyroidism patients, the T-cell repertoires found in thyroid tissue were compared with those found in blood. Following sampling, methimazole starting at 30 mg daily was administered to hyperthyroidism patients, and high-dose intravenous methylprednisolone was administered to ophthalmopathy patients. The 85 to 100 discovery patients were randomly split 7:3 into training and test sets. Points the paper makes about the study in general: Among expanded thyroid clonotypes with frequency above 0.001, most also showed up in blood, which suggests that blood repertoires may reflect the thyroid immune response. No statistical method was used to set the sample size in advance, and the investigators knew which group each participant was assigned to. In validation, the model predicted ophthalmopathy progression with less than 71% sensitivity and less than 80% specificity; 12 predicted patients were CT-confirmed with GO in a median of around 6 months. The 13-signature model separated ophthalmopathy from stable hyperthyroidism with 87.88% sensitivity and approximately 81% specificity in cross-validation, and 80%/75% in the test set.

This clonotype has ten or more counts. It has no known antigen specificity. No qualities accompany the bases; no much larger clone lies one base away. Including the terminal cysteine and phenylalanine, the CDR3 comprises 15 residues. Only the CDR3 region is kept as DNA, spanning 45 bases read in frame from base 1. For CDR1 and CDR2, the germline V gene lists MNHEY and SVGAGI. Deletion took 3 bases off V and 1 base off J, with a span of 12 bases between the germline ends. Stable hyperthyroidism was defined as no progression to ophthalmopathy within 18 months of follow-up. Hyperthyroidism patients were newly diagnosed, with disease duration under 2 months, and aged 18 to 65 years. Patients with other autoimmune diseases, uncontrolled infections, pregnancy or lactation were excluded from the study. Clinical symptoms, serum thyroxine, TRAb, thyroid ultrasound and orbital computed tomography formed the basis of the diagnosis. PBMCs were isolated from 10 ml of fresh peripheral blood by Ficoll-Paque density gradient centrifugation. Total RNA was extracted with Trizol reagent and quality-checked on an Agilent 2100 Bioanalyzer.

For repertoire sequencing, the TCR beta CDR3 regions were amplified from RNA transcripts. HTBI primers and the Qiagen OneStep RT-PCR kit were used in a first-round RT-PCR, which was followed by a second-round multiplex PCR, size selection and purification. Libraries were sequenced paired-end with 100 bp reads on an Illumina HiSeq2000. Regarding the original processing steps: SOAPnuke was used to process the reads, removing any read that contained adapters or uncalled bases, had a mean Phred below 15, or lacked an exact match to the constant primer or identifier. High-quality paired reads were merged with COPE v1.2.5. Each unique nucleotide sequence was treated as a clonotype, and MiTCR v1.1 was used to align the clonotypes to the IMGT TRB V, D and J references. The analysis was limited to V-J combinations with a frequency above 0.0001, which together covered approximately 99% of repertoires. For each V-J combination, a TCR clonal expansion and chaos score was defined as the ratio of F50 clonal expansion to chaos observed in the TCRdist matrix. Welch's t-statistics and random forest were used to narrow the features down to around 13 V-J combinations, which were then fed into a naive Bayes classifier. The Morisita-Horn index was used to measure how similar the thyroid and blood repertoires were. TCRdb cleaned the public reads at Q25 with fastp, built clones with MiXCR and kept in-frame beta chains. Each entry is one CDR3 protein sequence, shown with its most common DNA and genes. These V and J calls originate from TCRdb's pipeline instead of the authors' own analysis. The sample table shows 400,000 to 450,000 distinct CDR3 sequences, and 21% are seen once. Of the sample, around 3.2% falls within the top ten clones.

The sequenced material came from peripheral blood. The origin of this receptor is a young woman with stable Graves' hyperthyroidism. Donor details come from another sample of the same person, matched by shared clones. This chain joins TRBV6-5 to TRBJ1-1; the D region possibly corresponds to TRBD1 (6 bases align). CDR3 loop: CASSYGGRGNTEAFF. The nucleotide sequence is given as TGTGCCAGCAGTTATGGCGGCAGGGGGAACACTGAAGCTTTCTTT.